This is a list of T cell receptor beta chains from one sample in a study of T cells in Graves' hyperthyroidism and ophthalmopathy. Each CDR3 protein is one row after TCRdb ran MiXCR on the multiplex PCR reads. This sample has 250,000 to 300,000 distinct CDR3 sequences, with about 14% found just once. Sequencing was carried out using blood. The origin of the receptors is a middle-aged woman with Graves' hyperthyroidism that later progressed to Graves' ophthalmopathy. CDR3s include the opening cysteine and the closing phenylalanine or tryptophan. A D gene is named only where the DNA matches it firmly. Some rows mark clone size as missing; the rest say once, few, many or name a class of expanded clone.

d_gene,j_gene,abundance,v_gene,CDR3nt,CDR3aa
NA,TRBJ2-1,NA,TRBV9,TGTGCCAGCAGCGTAGAGGCAGGGTACTACAATGAGCAGTTCTTC,CASSVEAGYYNEQFF
NA,TRBJ2-7,few,TRBV5-1,TGCGCCAGCAGCCCTTTGACACTCTACGAGCAGTACTTC,CASSPLTLYEQYF
NA,TRBJ2-7,many,TRBV12-3/TRBV12-4,TGTGCCAGCAGTTTACGCCGACGGGCCTACGAGCAGTACTTC,CASSLRRRAYEQYF
TRBD2,TRBJ2-3,many,TRBV5-1,TGCGCCAGCAGCGGGGGGACTAGCATCGATACGCAGTATTTT,CASSGGTSIDTQYF
TRBD1,TRBJ1-1,many,TRBV20-1,TGCAGTGCTAGCAGCTCCGGGACAGAGCAAGCTTTCTTT,CSASSSGTEQAFF
NA,TRBJ1-1,many,TRBV29-1,TGCAGCATTAGGGGGGGGGGGCGATACACTGAAGCTTTCTTT,CSIRGGGRYTEAFF
NA,TRBJ2-2,NA,TRBV19,TGTGCCAGTAGTATGCTCTTACCGTTCGGTTTCACCGGGGAGCTGTTTTTT,CASSMLLPFGFTGELFF
NA,TRBJ2-1,many,TRBV27,TGTGCCAGCAGTTTAGGGCCAGTCGGCAGATACAATGAGCAGTTCTTC,CASSLGPVGRYNEQFF
NA,TRBJ2-7,many,TRBV24-1,TGTGCCACCAGTGATTTTGGTACTACGAAGGTCACCGAGCAGTACTTC,CATSDFGTTKVTEQYF
TRBD1,TRBJ2-5,many,TRBV20-1,TGCAGTGCTAGACTGGGACAGGTCCTGCGGGAGACCCAGTACTTC,CSARLGQVLRETQYF
NA,TRBJ2-7,many,TRBV12-3/TRBV12-4,TGTGCCAGCAGTTTCTCGTTGGCACAGTCCTACGAGCAGTACTTC,CASSFSLAQSYEQYF
TRBD2,TRBJ2-7,few,TRBV7-2,TGTGCCAGCAGCCCCCTAGCGGGAGTGGGCGAGCAGTACTTC,CASSPLAGVGEQYF
NA,TRBJ2-3,many,TRBV27,TGTGCCAGCAGAAGGGACGGCACAGATACGCAGTATTTT,CASRRDGTDTQYF
NA,TRBJ2-6,NA,TRBV6-2/TRBV6-3,TGTGCCAGCAGCGCCGACTCTGGGGCCAACGTCCTGACTTTC,CASSADSGANVLTF
NA,TRBJ2-7,NA,TRBV15,TGTGCCACCAGCAGAGATAGGGAAGGTTTTGACGAGCAGTACTTC,CATSRDREGFDEQYF
TRBD2,TRBJ2-1,many,TRBV30,TGTGCCTGGAGGGTGGGGGGACTAGCGGGAGGGAATGAGCAGTTCTTC,CAWRVGGLAGGNEQFF
TRBD2,TRBJ2-1,many,TRBV3-1,TGTGCCAGCAGCCAACGACCGCTAGCGGGGTCCAACAATGAGCAGTTCTTC,CASSQRPLAGSNNEQFF
NA,TRBJ2-7,many,TRBV9,TGTGCCAGCAGCAAATTGGGGACTTTCTACGAGCAGTACTTC,CASSKLGTFYEQYF
NA,TRBJ2-3,many,TRBV11-2,TGTGCCAGCAGCTCCCGGGGTGGGGCTCCGACGGATACGCAGTATTTT,CASSSRGGAPTDTQYF
NA,TRBJ2-2,many,TRBV19,TGTGCCAGTAGTATAGGTCATGCCAACACCGGGGAGCTGTTTTTT,CASSIGHANTGELFF
TRBD1,TRBJ1-2,many,TRBV10-3,TGTGCCATCAGTGAAGGCAGGGGGTCCTATGGCTACACCTTC,CAISEGRGSYGYTF
NA,TRBJ2-5,many,TRBV5-1,TGCGCCAGCAGCGGGCGGGCCAGCCCAAAGGAGACCCAGTACTTC,CASSGRASPKETQYF
NA,TRBJ2-2,many,TRBV27,TGTGCCAGCAGGACGATGGGGGCGGGCACCGGGGAGCTGTTTTTT,CASRTMGAGTGELFF
NA,TRBJ2-7,many,TRBV20-1,TGCAGTGCTACCCCTAACTCCTACGAGCAGTACTTC,CSATPNSYEQYF
TRBD1,TRBJ1-3,few,TRBV5-1,TGCGCCAGCAGCTTGGAGAACAGGGGGATCTCCTCTGGAAACACCATATATTTT,CASSLENRGISSGNTIYF
TRBD1,TRBJ2-7,many,TRBV5-1,TGCGCCAGCAGCCTGAATCCGGGACAGGGTTACGAGCAGTACTTC,CASSLNPGQGYEQYF
TRBD1,TRBJ1-2,many,TRBV28,TGTGCCAGCAGTCCGCGCGGACAGGGGAGGGACAAGGACTATGGCTACACCTTC,CASSPRGQGRDKDYGYTF
NA,TRBJ2-5,NA,TRBV19,TGTGCCAGTACCACAGGAGGCTCAGAGACCAAGTACTTC,CASTTGGSETKYF
NA,TRBJ1-1,NA,TRBV6-5,TGTGCCAGCAGTTACGGTAGGGGTGGAACTGAAGCTTTCTTT,CASSYGRGGTEAFF
TRBD2,TRBJ2-3,NA,TRBV7-6,TGTGCCAGCAGCTTAGGGCGGGAGGGCACAGATACGCAGTATTTT,CASSLGREGTDTQYF
NA,TRBJ2-1,many,TRBV30,TGTGCCTGGAGGCCTGGGACGGAGCAGTTCTTC,CAWRPGTEQFF
NA,TRBJ2-5,many,TRBV20-1,TGCAGTGCTAGCGGTACGGCGGAGACCCAGTACTTC,CSASGTAETQYF
NA,TRBJ1-2,NA,TRBV14,TGTGCCAGCAGCCAAGGATCAGGTGTCTATGGCTACACCTTC,CASSQGSGVYGYTF
NA,TRBJ1-1,many,TRBV6-1,TGTGCCAGCAAAGGGACTGAAGCTTTCTTT,CASKGTEAFF
TRBD2,TRBJ2-3,many,TRBV27,TGTGCCAGCAGTTCGGGGGTTACGGTAGCGGGAGGCCCGACTACGCAGTATTTT,CASSSGVTVAGGPTTQYF
TRBD1,TRBJ2-7,many,TRBV2,TGTGCCAGCAACGTCGACAGGGGGGTCGAGCAGTACTTC,CASNVDRGVEQYF
TRBD1,TRBJ2-7,NA,TRBV6-2/TRBV6-3,TGTGCCAGCAAGTACACCGGGACAGGGCTCGAGGAGCAGTACTTC,CASKYTGTGLEEQYF
NA,TRBJ1-1,many,TRBV13,TGTGCCAGCAGCTTATTGGTAGGGGGAGAGGCGAACACTGAAGCTTTCTTT,CASSLLVGGEANTEAFF
NA,TRBJ1-1,NA,TRBV14,TGTGCCAGCAGCCCTGAACGGACAGCTAAACGGACTGAAGCTTTCTTT,CASSPERTAKRTEAFF
TRBD1,TRBJ2-5,NA,TRBV6-2/TRBV6-3,TGTGCCAGCAGGCGAAAGGGACAGGCCGCCCGAGAGACCCAGTACTTC,CASRRKGQAARETQYF
TRBD2,TRBJ2-7,NA,TRBV20-1,TGCAGTGCTAGAGATGGGAGGGACGTATACGAGCAGTACTTC,CSARDGRDVYEQYF
TRBD2,TRBJ2-5,many,TRBV18,TGTGCCAGCTCACCTCGGATAGCGGGAGTCGAGACCCAGTACTTC,CASSPRIAGVETQYF
TRBD2,TRBJ2-4,many,TRBV27,TGTGCCAGCAGTCCCAGGGGACTAGCGGGAGCTACCAAAAACATTCAGTACTTC,CASSPRGLAGATKNIQYF
TRBD2,TRBJ2-7,many,TRBV11-2,TGTGCCAGCAGCTTCCTACTAGCGGGAGCGACGGTACCTTACGAGCAGTACTTC,CASSFLLAGATVPYEQYF
NA,TRBJ1-1,many,TRBV2,TGTGCCAGCAGAGAGGTAGACAGGCCCTTCGAGGAAGCTTTCTTT,CASREVDRPFEEAFF
TRBD2,TRBJ2-7,NA,TRBV5-1,TGCGCCAGCAGCTTATCGGGAGGGGCCTACAAGCAGTACTTC,CASSLSGGAYKQYF
TRBD1,TRBJ2-7,many,TRBV11-2,TGTGCCAGCAGCGCCGGGCCGGGACAGGGGGCTCACGAGCAGTACTTC,CASSAGPGQGAHEQYF
TRBD2,TRBJ2-5,NA,TRBV2,TGTGCCAGCAGCCCCCGAACCGGACTAGCGGGGAGGGGGCAAGAGACCCAGTACTTC,CASSPRTGLAGRGQETQYF
NA,TRBJ2-5,many,TRBV6-5,TGTGCCAGCAGTTACGGTCGGCGGGGAGAGACCCAGTACTTC,CASSYGRRGETQYF
TRBD1,TRBJ2-7,many,TRBV27,TGTGCCATCAGAGCGACAGGGACCTCAACCGAGCAGTACTTC,CAIRATGTSTEQYF
TRBD1,TRBJ2-7,many,TRBV6-5,TGTGCCAGCAGTTACACCCAGACAGGGAACGAGCAGTACTTC,CASSYTQTGNEQYF
NA,TRBJ2-5,many,TRBV3-1,TGTGCCAGCAGCCAATATAGACTACGCGGCCAAGAGACCCAGTACTTC,CASSQYRLRGQETQYF
NA,TRBJ1-6,many,TRBV11-2,TGTGCCAGCAGCTTAGCATATTTTTCACCCCTCCACTTT,CASSLAYFSPLHF
NA,TRBJ2-3,many,TRBV20-1,TGCAGTGCCAAGGGGGGTTTCAGCACAGATACGCAGTATTTT,CSAKGGFSTDTQYF
TRBD2,TRBJ2-3,NA,TRBV4-1,TGCGCCAGCACCAGACTAGCCGGCGCAGATACGCAGTATTTT,CASTRLAGADTQYF
TRBD1,TRBJ1-2,many,TRBV27,TGTGCCAGCGGGACAGGGGTGGACTATGGCTACACCTTC,CASGTGVDYGYTF
NA,TRBJ2-5,many,TRBV6-5,TGTGCCAGCAGTTACGGTTTGTTGAACCAAGAGACCCAGTACTTC,CASSYGLLNQETQYF
NA,TRBJ2-5,few,TRBV7-2,TGTGCCAGCAGCTTAGTAGGGACATTAAAGAAAGAGACCCAGTACTTC,CASSLVGTLKKETQYF
NA,TRBJ1-4,many,TRBV2,TGTGCCAGCAGTGAACAGCGCTACAATACTAATGAAAAACTGTTTTTT,CASSEQRYNTNEKLFF
NA,TRBJ2-2,NA,TRBV2,TGTGCCAGCAGTGAAGGCTCCTTACCGAACACCGGGGAGCTGTTTTTT,CASSEGSLPNTGELFF